A single sample gave rise to the 22 T cell receptor beta chains below, sequenced in a study of blood T cell repertoires in COVID-19. Data came from immunoSEQ multiplex PCR; TCRdb stores just in-frame clones and leaves some out. The top ten hold roughly 1.5% of the sample, which has 250,000 to 350,000 clones, approximately 88% seen once. Input material: peripheral blood. The origin of the receptors is a human donor with COVID-19, enrolled during active disease. The donor label of this sample is uncertain.

The chain employs TRBV5-4 and TRBJ2-3, with 14 bases matching TRBD2. The CDR3 spans 18 residues. Germline trimming cut 2 bases from V and 4 bases from J; bases unmatched to any gene: 9. Germline values: CDR1 SGHNT, CDR2 YYREEE (reference sequence). CDR3 sequence: CASSLPWGTSGSSDTQYF. In DNA, the CDR3 is TGTGCCAGCAGCTTACCTTGGGGGACTAGCGGGAGTTCAGATACGCAGTATTTT.

This clone came up a few times. V gene TRBV7-6 combines with J gene TRBJ2-2; perhaps TRBD1 as D (5 bases). The CDR3 contains 17 residues. V lost 4 bases and J lost 6, with 21 bases in between. CDR1 is SGHVS, CDR2 FNYEAQ, per germline. The CDR3 is CASSSRGARTGPGELFF. CDR3 sequence (DNA): TGTGCCAGCAGCTCTAGGGGTGCTCGAACAGGTCCCGGGGAGCTGTTTTTT.

CDR3 sequence reads: CASSTHGGPSYEQYF. DNA for the CDR3: TGTGCCAGCAGCACTCATGGAGGGCCATCCTACGAGCAGTACTTC. The chain couples TRBV11-3 to TRBJ2-7; tentatively, D is TRBD2 (6 bases). Trimming left V 5 bases short and J 1 base short, with 15 bases between. There are 15 residues in the CDR3. Germline loops: CDR1 SGHNT, CDR2 YENEEA.

This clone appeared many times. This sequence joins TRBV7-9 and TRBJ2-1, with 12 bases aligning to TRBD2. After removal of 3 bases from V and 3 bases from J, the junction contained 6 bases not matched to a gene. Germline CDR1 is SEHNR and CDR2 is FQNEAQ (reference sequence). This CDR3 is built from 17 residues. CDR3 region: CASSLPSGREGYNEQFF. The CDR3 DNA sequence: TGTGCCAGCAGCTTGCCTAGCGGGAGGGAAGGCTACAATGAGCAGTTCTTC.

The chain employs TRBV11-3 and TRBJ2-5; 8 positions agree with TRBD2. This CDR3 contains 14 residues. V lost 5 bases and J lost 5; bases outside the gene matches: 7. Germline CDR1 and CDR2: SGHNT and YENEEA. CDR3 sequence (DNA): TGTGCCAGCAGCCTGGGGACTAGGCCGGAGACCCAGTACTTC. Protein sequence: CASSLGTRPETQYF.

The J gene is TRBJ2-7, the V gene TRBV29-1, with 10 bases lining up with TRBD2. V shed 4 bases, J shed 3 bases, and the junction held 3 bases outside the gene matches. The germline V gene encodes CDR1 SQVTM and CDR2 ANQGSEA. The CDR3 has 13 amino acids. The CDR3 region has the DNA TGCAGCGTTGCCCCTAGCGGGAGCTACGAGCAGTACTTC. Its protein is CSVAPSGSYEQYF.

The table lists this clone with a few counts. The chain's CDR3 is CAWSVGTVNSPLHF. CDR3 nucleotides: TGTGCCTGGAGTGTAGGGACAGTAAATTCACCCCTCCACTTT. The chain is built from TRBV30 and TRBJ1-6, with TRBD1 matching 7 bases. The CDR3 runs to 14 residues. V lost 0 bases and J lost 7; bases outside the gene matches: 3. Germline V gene data show CDR1 as GTSNPN and CDR2 as SVGIG (reference sequence).

The rearrangement joins TRBV19 to TRBJ2-7; 11 bases are a match to TRBD2. Germline V gene data show CDR1 as LNHDA and CDR2 as SQIVND (reference sequence). Trimming took 6 bases from V and 3 from J; bases not matched to a gene: 7. The CDR3 runs to 15 residues. The CDR3 here is CASSQTSGAFYEQYF. DNA of the CDR3: TGTGCCAGTAGCCAGACTAGCGGGGCCTTCTACGAGCAGTACTTC.

The V gene is TRBV20-1, the J gene TRBJ2-1; 12 bases are shared with TRBD2. The CDR3 totals 16 residues. From germline, CDR1 is DFQATT and CDR2 SNEGSKA (reference sequence). V shed 6 bases and J 4 bases; nucleotides not matched to a gene: 10. The chain's CDR3 is CSASGTTSGRYNEQFF. The CDR3 nucleotides read TGCAGTGCCAGTGGTACGACTAGCGGGAGATACAATGAGCAGTTCTTC.

The chain employs TRBV7-2 and TRBJ1-2; no definite D call. The V end was cut by 4 bases, the J end by 2 bases, with 11 bases between. CDR1 SGHTA and CDR2 FQGNSA come from the germline V gene. The CDR3 totals 14 residues. CDR3 sequence: CASSSAARNYGYTF. DNA of the CDR3: TGTGCCAGCAGCTCCGCGGCGCGGAACTATGGCTACACCTTC.

The rearrangement links TRBV10-3 to TRBJ1-2; D perhaps matches TRBD1 (5 bases). The CDR3 contains 15 residues. Trimming removed 3 bases from V and 8 bases from J, with 19 bases in between. Germline-derived CDR1 and CDR2 are ENHRY and SYGVKD. The CDR3 sequence: CAISDWGRETDGYTF. CDR3 in DNA: TGTGCCATCAGTGACTGGGGCAGAGAGACCGACGGCTACACCTTC.

The chain links TRBV6-2 or TRBV6-3 to TRBJ1-1; D not resolved. CDR3 size: 16 residues. From germline, CDR1 is MNHEY and CDR2 SVGEGT. Trimming took 2 bases from V and 2 from J, leaving 15 bases between them. In DNA, the CDR3 is TGTGCCAGCAGTTACGAAGAGGGAAGGGTAAACACTGAAGCTTTCTTT. Translating it yields CASSYEEGRVNTEAFF.

In this sample, this clone turned up a few times. The chain combines TRBV28 with TRBJ1-1; D not certain. There are 14 residues in the CDR3. Between the trimmed V and J ends, which lost 8 bases and 5 bases, there was a span of 18 bases. CDR1 and CDR2 from the germline V gene are MDHEN and SYDVKM. CDR3 nucleotides: TGTGCCAGCGTTGAGTGGGAGGGAAAGACTGAAGCTTTCTTT. Translating it yields CASVEWEGKTEAFF.

This clone was found a few times. This chain joins TRBV11-2 and TRBJ1-5; TRBD1 is a possible D gene (6 bases). Germline loops: CDR1 SGHAT, CDR2 FQNNGV. Trimming removed 5 bases at V and 7 bases at J, with 15 bases between. CDR3 size: 14 residues. CDR3 residues: CASSPGGDNQPQHF. The CDR3 DNA follows: TGTGCCAGCAGCCCGGGGGGGGACAACCAGCCCCAGCATTTT.

This sequence joins TRBV19 and TRBJ2-4; 7 nucleotides agree with TRBD1. The CDR3 runs to 13 residues. Germline CDR1 LNHDA, CDR2 SQIVND (reference sequence). V was clipped by 6 bases and J by 8 bases; unmatched bases: 7. The CDR3 is CASRQIDRDIQYF. The CDR3 bases are TGTGCCAGTAGACAGATCGACAGGGACATTCAGTACTTC.

V and J are TRBV23-1 and TRBJ1-1; D is perhaps TRBD1 (6 bases). TRBV23-1 has ORF status, its function being uncertain. Between the trimmed V and J ends, which lost 6 bases and 5 bases, there was a span of 19 bases. The CDR3 has 15 residues. This CDR3 is CASSRYSTTGTEAFF. Here the CDR3 DNA reads TGCGCCAGCAGCCGATATTCGACCACAGGGACTGAAGCTTTCTTT.

The chain combines TRBV19 with TRBJ2-3; tentative D call: TRBD2 (5 bases). Germline lookup yields CDR1 LNHDA and CDR2 SQIVND (reference sequence). The CDR3 totals 19 residues. Trimming stripped 2 bases from V and 7 bases from J, with 28 bases between. In nucleotides, the CDR3 is TGTGCCAGTAGTATATCCCCCCTGGGAAGCGGACCTTTTTTGAATACGCAGTATTTT. Amino acids: CASSISPLGSGPFLNTQYF.

This rearrangement joins TRBV9 to TRBJ1-3; D is ambiguous. This CDR3 has 14 residues. The germline V gene encodes CDR1 SGDLS and CDR2 YYNGEE. With 0 bases removed from V and 0 bases from J, the gap between germline ends came to 4 bases. The CDR3 DNA follows: TGTGCCAGCAGCGTAGCCCTCTCTGGAAACACCATATATTTT. It encodes CASSVALSGNTIYF.

This clone turned up a few times. V and J are TRBV18 and TRBJ1-2, with D possibly being TRBD1 (5 bases). Germline CDR1 reads KGHSH; CDR2 reads LQKENI. CDR3 size: 16 residues. Trimming cost V 4 bases and J 2 bases, with 17 bases left between them. The CDR3 reads CASSQQVGGSNYGYTF. The CDR3 DNA reads TGTGCCAGCTCACAACAAGTGGGGGGGTCAAACTATGGCTACACCTTC.

V is TRBV10-1 and J is TRBJ1-1; maybe TRBD1 (5 bases). V was trimmed by 6 bases and J by 1 base, leaving 9 bases between them. Germline CDR1 reads WNHNN; CDR2 reads SYGVQD (reference sequence). CDR3 size: 13 residues. The CDR3 reads CASRATGNTEAFF. The DNA of the CDR3 is TGCGCCAGCAGAGCCACAGGGAACACTGAAGCTTTCTTT.

This clone appeared once. The rearrangement joins TRBV11-2 to TRBJ1-2; D unclear. The CDR3 runs to 11 residues. Germline CDR1 reads SGHAT; CDR2 reads FQNNGV. Trimming removed 1 base at V and 8 bases at J, with 5 bases between. The chain's CDR3 is CASSLVRGYTF. As DNA, the CDR3 is TGTGCCAGCAGCTTAGTTCGGGGCTACACCTTC.

The V and J genes are TRBV15 and TRBJ2-7, with TRBD1 as a possible D gene (6 bases). V was shortened by 1 base and J by 4 bases, with 14 bases between the two germline ends. In germline, CDR1 is LNHNV, CDR2 YYDKDF (reference sequence). This CDR3 has 15 residues. The CDR3 region has the DNA TGTGCCACCAGCAGAGGGGCAGGGGCGCCGTACGAGCAGTACTTC. Protein sequence: CATSRGAGAPYEQYF.